What follows describes a single T cell receptor beta chain. What it binds is unknown. The sample comes from a study of T cell responses to AZD1222 COVID-19 vaccine. Notes on the study in general: Females made up more of the donors, who were largely white British, and clonal diversity may have come out too low. At study baseline, merely five or six AZD1222 recipients were seropositive.

Data came from immunoSEQ multiplex PCR; TCRdb stores just in-frame clones and leaves some out. This sample carries 100,000 to 120,000 clones, just under 95% of them seen once, and the ten largest clones take about 2.5%. The starting material was peripheral blood, obtained 28 days after the second AZD1222 dose. The TCR comes from an adult who received the AZD1222 COVID-19 vaccine.

DNA of the CDR3: TGTGCCAGCTCACGAAACTACCAGGGAGGAGGCTACACCTTC. Encoded protein: CASSRNYQGGGYTF. The rearrangement uses TRBV18 and TRBJ1-2; D perhaps matches TRBD1 (5 bases). V was clipped by 4 bases and J by 8 bases, with 17 bases between them. The CDR3 loop spans 14 amino acids. CDR1 and CDR2 (germline): KGHSH, LQKENI. Full variable domain (rest looked up from reference TRBV18 and TRBJ1-2): NAGVMQNPRHLVRRRGQEARLRCSPMKGHSHVYWYRQLPEEGLKFMVYLQKENIIDESGMPKERFSAEFPKEGPSILRIQQVVRGDSAAYFCASSRNYQGGGYTFGSGTRLTVV.